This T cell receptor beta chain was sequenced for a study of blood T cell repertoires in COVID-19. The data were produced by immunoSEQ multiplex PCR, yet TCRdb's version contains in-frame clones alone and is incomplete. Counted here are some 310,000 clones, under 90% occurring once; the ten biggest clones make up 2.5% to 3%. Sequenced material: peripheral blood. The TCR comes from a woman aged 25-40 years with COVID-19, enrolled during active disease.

In nucleotides, the CDR3 is TGCAGCGTTGAAGAGACAGGGTCGGGCACTGAAGCTTTCTTT. It encodes CSVEETGSGTEAFF. V usage is TRBV29-1 and J usage is TRBJ1-1; 7 bases align to TRBD1. Germline V gene data show CDR1 as SQVTM and CDR2 as ANQGSEA. Trimming at V came to 0 bases and at J to 4 bases, leaving 5 bases not matched to a gene. This CDR3 is built from 14 residues.